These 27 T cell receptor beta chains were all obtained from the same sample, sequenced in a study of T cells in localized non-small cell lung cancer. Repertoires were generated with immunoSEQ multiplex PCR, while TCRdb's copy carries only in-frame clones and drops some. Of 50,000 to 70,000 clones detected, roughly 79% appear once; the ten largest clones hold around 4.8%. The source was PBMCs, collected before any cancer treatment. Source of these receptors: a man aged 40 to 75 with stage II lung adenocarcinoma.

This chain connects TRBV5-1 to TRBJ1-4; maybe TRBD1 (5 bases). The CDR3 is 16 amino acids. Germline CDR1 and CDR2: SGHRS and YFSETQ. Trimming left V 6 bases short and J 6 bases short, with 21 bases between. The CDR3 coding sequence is TGCGCCAGCAAGCCTACACCTACAGGATCCGATGAAAAACTGTTTTTT. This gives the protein CASKPTPTGSDEKLFF.

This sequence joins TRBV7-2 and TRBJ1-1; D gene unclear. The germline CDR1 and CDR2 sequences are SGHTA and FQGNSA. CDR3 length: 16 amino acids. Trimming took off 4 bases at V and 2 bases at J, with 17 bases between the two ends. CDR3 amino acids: CASSSHPGGINTEAFF. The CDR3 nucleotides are TGTGCCAGCAGCTCCCACCCCGGAGGCATCAACACTGAAGCTTTCTTT. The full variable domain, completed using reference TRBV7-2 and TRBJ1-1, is GAGVSQSPSNKVTEKGKDVELRCDPISGHTALYWYRQSLGQGLEFLIYFQGNSAPDKSGLPSDRFSAERTGGSVSTLTIQRTQQEDSAVYLCASSSHPGGINTEAFFGQGTRLTVV.

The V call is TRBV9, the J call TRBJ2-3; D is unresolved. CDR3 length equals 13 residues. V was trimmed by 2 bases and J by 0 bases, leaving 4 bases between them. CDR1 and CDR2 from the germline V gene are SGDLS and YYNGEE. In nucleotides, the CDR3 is TGTGCCAGCAGCGTGGTTAGCACAGATACGCAGTATTTT. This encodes CASSVVSTDTQYF.

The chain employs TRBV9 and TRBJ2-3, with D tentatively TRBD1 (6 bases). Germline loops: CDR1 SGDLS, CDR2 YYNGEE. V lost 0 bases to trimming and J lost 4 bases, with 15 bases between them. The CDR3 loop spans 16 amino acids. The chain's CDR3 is CASSVGSSGVPDTQYF. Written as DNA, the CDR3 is TGTGCCAGCAGCGTAGGGTCGTCAGGGGTGCCAGATACGCAGTATTTT.

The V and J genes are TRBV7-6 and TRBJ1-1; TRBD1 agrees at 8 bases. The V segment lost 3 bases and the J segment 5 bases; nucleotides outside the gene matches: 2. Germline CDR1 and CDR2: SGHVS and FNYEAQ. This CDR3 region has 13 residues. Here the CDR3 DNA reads TGTGCCAGCAGCTTGCAGGGGGCTACTGAAGCTTTCTTT. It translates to CASSLQGATEAFF.

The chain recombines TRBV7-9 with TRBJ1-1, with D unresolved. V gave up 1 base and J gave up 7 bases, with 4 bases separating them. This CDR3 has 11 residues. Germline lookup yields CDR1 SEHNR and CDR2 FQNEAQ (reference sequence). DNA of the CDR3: TGTGCCAGCAGCTTAGAGGGTGAAGCTTTCTTT. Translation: CASSLEGEAFF.

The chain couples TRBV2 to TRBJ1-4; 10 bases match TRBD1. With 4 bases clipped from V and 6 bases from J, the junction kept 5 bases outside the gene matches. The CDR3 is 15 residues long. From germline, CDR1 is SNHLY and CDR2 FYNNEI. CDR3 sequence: CASSVRTGGDEKLFF. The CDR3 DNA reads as TGTGCCAGCAGTGTTAGGACAGGGGGAGATGAAAAACTGTTTTTT.

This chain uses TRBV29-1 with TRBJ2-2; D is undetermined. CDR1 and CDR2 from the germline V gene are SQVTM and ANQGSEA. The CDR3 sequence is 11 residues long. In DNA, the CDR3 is TGCGGCGCCGCGAACACCGGGGAGCTGTTTTTT. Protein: CGAANTGELFF.

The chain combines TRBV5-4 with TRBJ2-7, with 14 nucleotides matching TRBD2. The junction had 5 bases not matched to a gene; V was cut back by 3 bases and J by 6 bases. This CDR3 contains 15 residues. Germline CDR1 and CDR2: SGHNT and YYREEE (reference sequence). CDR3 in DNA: TGTGCCAGCAGCTGGACTAGCGGGAGGAATGGCGAGCAGTACTTC. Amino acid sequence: CASSWTSGRNGEQYF.

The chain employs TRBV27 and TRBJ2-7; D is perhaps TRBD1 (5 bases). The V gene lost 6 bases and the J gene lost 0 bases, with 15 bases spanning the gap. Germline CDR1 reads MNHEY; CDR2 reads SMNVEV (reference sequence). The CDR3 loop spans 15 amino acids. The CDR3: CASSLNRFISYEQYF. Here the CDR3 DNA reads TGTGCCAGCAGCCTAAACAGGTTCATCTCCTACGAGCAGTACTTC.

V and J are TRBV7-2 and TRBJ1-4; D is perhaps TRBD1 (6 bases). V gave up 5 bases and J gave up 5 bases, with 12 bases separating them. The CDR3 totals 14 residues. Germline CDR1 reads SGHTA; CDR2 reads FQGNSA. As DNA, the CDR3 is TGTGCCAGCAGCCCAGGGGCTGCGAATGAAAAACTGTTTTTT. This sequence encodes CASSPGAANEKLFF.

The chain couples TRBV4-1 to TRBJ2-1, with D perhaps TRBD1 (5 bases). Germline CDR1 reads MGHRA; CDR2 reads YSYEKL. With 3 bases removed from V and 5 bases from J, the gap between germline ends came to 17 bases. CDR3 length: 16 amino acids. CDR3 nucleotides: TGCGCCAGCAGCCAGCCAGGGTATTCTACGGACAATGAGCAGTTCTTC. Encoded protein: CASSQPGYSTDNEQFF.

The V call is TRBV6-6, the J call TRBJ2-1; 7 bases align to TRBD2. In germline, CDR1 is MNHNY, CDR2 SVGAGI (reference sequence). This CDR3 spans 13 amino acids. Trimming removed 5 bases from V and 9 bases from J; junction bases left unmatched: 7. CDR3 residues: CASSQRDGREQFF. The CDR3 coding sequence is TGTGCCAGCAGTCAGCGGGATGGGCGTGAGCAGTTCTTC.

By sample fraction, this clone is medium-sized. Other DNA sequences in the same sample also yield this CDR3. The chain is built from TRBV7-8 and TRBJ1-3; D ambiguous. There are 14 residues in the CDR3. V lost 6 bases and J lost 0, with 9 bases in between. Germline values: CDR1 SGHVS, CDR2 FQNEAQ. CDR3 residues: CASRPQASGNTIYF. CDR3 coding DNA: TGTGCCAGCAGACCTCAAGCCTCTGGAAACACCATATATTTT.

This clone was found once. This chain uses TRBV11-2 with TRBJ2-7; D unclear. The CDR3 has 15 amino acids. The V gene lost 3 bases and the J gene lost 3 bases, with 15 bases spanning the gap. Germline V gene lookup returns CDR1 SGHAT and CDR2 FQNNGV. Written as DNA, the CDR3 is TGTGCCAGCAGCTTTAACAAGGACGGATTCTACGAGCAGTACTTC. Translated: CASSFNKDGFYEQYF.

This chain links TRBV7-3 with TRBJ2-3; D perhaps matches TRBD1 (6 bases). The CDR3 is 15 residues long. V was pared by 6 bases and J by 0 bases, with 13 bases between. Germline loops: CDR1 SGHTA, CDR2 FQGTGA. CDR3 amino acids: CASSSTGSSTDTQYF. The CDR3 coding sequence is TGTGCCAGCAGTTCGACAGGTTCTAGCACAGATACGCAGTATTTT.

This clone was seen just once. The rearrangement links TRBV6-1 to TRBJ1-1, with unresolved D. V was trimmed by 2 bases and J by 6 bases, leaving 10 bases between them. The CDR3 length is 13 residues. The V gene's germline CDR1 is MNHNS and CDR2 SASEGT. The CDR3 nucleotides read TGTGCCAGCAGTGAAAAAGGATTCTCTGAAGCTTTCTTT. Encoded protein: CASSEKGFSEAFF.

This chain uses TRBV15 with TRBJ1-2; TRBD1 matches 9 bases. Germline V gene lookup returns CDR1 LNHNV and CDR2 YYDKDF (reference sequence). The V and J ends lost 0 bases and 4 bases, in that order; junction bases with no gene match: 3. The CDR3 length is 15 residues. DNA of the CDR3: TGTGCCACCAGCAGAGAAGGACAGGGGATCTATGGCTACACCTTC. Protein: CATSREGQGIYGYTF.

The CDR3, as DNA: TGTGCCAGCTCACCAGGTCCCAGGGGGCTTGGAAACACCATATATTTT. Amino acid sequence: CASSPGPRGLGNTIYF. The J gene is TRBJ1-3, the V gene TRBV18, with 8 nucleotides matching TRBD1. J was trimmed by 3 bases and V by 2 bases; bases with no gene match: 6. From germline, CDR1 is KGHSH and CDR2 LQKENI. CDR3 length: 16 residues.

The CDR3 DNA reads TGTGCCAGCAACCGGGGGCGCGAGTACGAGCAGTACTTC. Translated, it gives CASNRGREYEQYF. V gene TRBV2 combines with J gene TRBJ2-7; D possibly uses TRBD1 or TRBD2 (6 bases each). The CDR3 length is 13 residues. Germline CDR1 is SNHLY and CDR2 is FYNNEI. Trimming took off 7 bases at V and 4 bases at J, with 14 bases between the two ends.

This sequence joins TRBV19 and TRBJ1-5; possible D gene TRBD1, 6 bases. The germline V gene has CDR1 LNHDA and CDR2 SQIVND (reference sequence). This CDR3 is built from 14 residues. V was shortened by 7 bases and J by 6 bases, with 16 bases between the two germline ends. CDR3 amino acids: CASNQQGMGQPQHF. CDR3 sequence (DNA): TGTGCCAGTAATCAACAGGGTATGGGTCAGCCCCAGCATTTT.

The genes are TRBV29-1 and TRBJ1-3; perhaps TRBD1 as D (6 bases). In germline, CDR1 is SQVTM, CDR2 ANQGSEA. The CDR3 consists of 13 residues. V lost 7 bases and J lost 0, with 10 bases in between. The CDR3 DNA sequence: TGCAGCGCCCGGGGGCACTCTGGAAACACCATATATTTT. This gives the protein CSARGHSGNTIYF.

The CDR3 DNA is TGTGCCAGCAGCTCGCGGGTTAAAGATACGCAGTATTTT. This codes for CASSSRVKDTQYF. The gene calls are TRBV7-2 and TRBJ2-3; D perhaps matches TRBD2 (5 bases). The germline gives CDR1 SGHTA, CDR2 FQGNSA. The CDR3 is made up of 13 amino acids. Trimming took 4 bases from V and 5 from J, leaving 10 bases between them.

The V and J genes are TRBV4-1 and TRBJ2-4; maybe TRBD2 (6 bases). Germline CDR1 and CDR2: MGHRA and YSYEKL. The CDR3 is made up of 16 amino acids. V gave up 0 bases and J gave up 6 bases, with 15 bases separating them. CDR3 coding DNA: TGCGCCAGCAGCCAAGAGCGGACTATGGGTCGAAACATTCAGTACTTC. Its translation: CASSQERTMGRNIQYF.

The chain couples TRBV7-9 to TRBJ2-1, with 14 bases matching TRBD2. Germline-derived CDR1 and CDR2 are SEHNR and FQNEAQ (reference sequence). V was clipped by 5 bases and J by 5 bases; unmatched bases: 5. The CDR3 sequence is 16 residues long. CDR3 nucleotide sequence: TGTGCCAGCAGCCGGACTAGCGGGAGGCCTAACAATGAGCAGTTCTTC. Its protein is CASSRTSGRPNNEQFF.

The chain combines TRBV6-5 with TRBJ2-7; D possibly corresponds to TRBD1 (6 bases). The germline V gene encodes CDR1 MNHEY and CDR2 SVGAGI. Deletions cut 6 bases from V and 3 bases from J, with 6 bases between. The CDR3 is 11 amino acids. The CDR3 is CASRDSYEQYF. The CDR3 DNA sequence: TGTGCCAGCAGGGACAGCTACGAGCAGTACTTC.

In nucleotides, the CDR3 is TGTGCCAGCAGTGTACTAGCGGGAGGGCGGAATGAGCAGTTCTTC. Protein: CASSVLAGGRNEQFF. The chain employs TRBV2 and TRBJ2-1; 13 positions match TRBD2. CDR1 SNHLY and CDR2 FYNNEI come from the germline V gene. The CDR3 consists of 15 residues. V dropped 4 bases and J dropped 7; count of bases not matched to a gene: 4.